The next 10 T cell receptor beta chains were all read from a single sample in a study of T cells after yellow fever vaccination (dated by TCRdb to between 2018 and 2021). In light of the paper, this sample's treatment or condition label describes: live attenuated yellow fever vaccine strain. The library was prepared using 5' RACE. The instrument was an Illumina HiSeq 2500. The raw public reads went through TCRdb reprocessing: fastp at Q25, MiXCR clone calling, in-frame beta chains kept. Rows with one shared CDR3 protein collapse into an entry with the most common genes and DNA. The sample table lists more than 300,000 distinct CDR3 sequences, around 6.8% of them with a count of one. About a sixth of the sample goes to the ten largest clones. The sequenced sample was PBMCs, obtained around 45 days after the first yellow fever vaccination. The receptors shown here come from a man aged 18 to 35 who received the YFV17D yellow fever vaccine.

This clonotype was seen repeatedly, ten times or more. The J gene is TRBJ2-1, the V gene TRBV7-8, with TRBD1 identical over 7 bases. V was pared by 8 bases and J by 5 bases, with 12 bases of the junction left unmatched. The CDR3 runs to 15 residues. Per the germline V gene, CDR1 is SGHVS and CDR2 is FQNEAQ. This CDR3 is CASRTGLRENNEQFF. The CDR3 DNA reads TGTGCCAGCCGGACAGGACTCCGGGAAAACAATGAGCAGTTCTTC.

This rearrangement joins TRBV9 to TRBJ2-7; 11 bases map to TRBD1. The CDR3 sequence is 14 residues long. From germline, CDR1 is SGDLS and CDR2 YYNGEE. V shed 3 bases and J 3 bases; nucleotides not matched to a gene: 2. The CDR3 protein is CASSGGTGGYEQYF. For the CDR3, the DNA is TGTGCCAGCAGCGGCGGGACAGGGGGCTACGAGCAGTACTTC. The variable domain in full, completed from reference TRBV9 and TRBJ2-7, reads DSGVTQTPKHLITATGQRVTLRCSPRSGDLSVYWYQQSLDQGLQFLIQYYNGEERAKGNILERFSAQQFPDLHSELNLSSLELGDSALYFCASSGGTGGYEQYFGPGTRLTVT.

This clonotype has ten or more counts. The chain is built from TRBV28 and TRBJ1-1, with D perhaps TRBD1 (5 bases). The CDR3 runs 14 residues. Trimming took off 5 bases at V and 1 base at J, with 11 bases between the two ends. The germline CDR1 and CDR2 sequences are MDHEN and SYDVKM. In DNA form, the CDR3 reads TGTGCCAGCAGTCCCGGGGCCAGGAACACTGAAGCTTTCTTT. Protein product: CASSPGARNTEAFF.

This chain connects TRBV7-2 to TRBJ1-5, with a weak D call TRBD1 (5 bases). Trimming cost V 5 bases and J 1 base, with 15 bases left between them. Germline assignment: CDR1 SGHTA and CDR2 FQGNSA. The CDR3 runs 16 residues. The CDR3 sequence is CASSLRGRESNQPQHF. CDR3 nucleotides: TGTGCCAGCAGCCTTAGGGGCAGGGAAAGCAATCAGCCCCAGCATTTT. Looking up the rest from reference TRBV7-2 and TRBJ1-5 gives the full variable domain: GAGVSQSPSNKVTEKGKDVELRCDPISGHTALYWYRQSLGQGLEFLIYFQGNSAPDKSGLPSDRFSAERTGGSVSTLTIQRTQQEDSAVYLCASSLRGRESNQPQHFGDGTRLSIL.

This clonotype was found many times. The chain combines TRBV7-2 with TRBJ1-1, with D possibly TRBD1 on 6 matching bases. Germline V gene data show CDR1 as SGHTA and CDR2 as FQGNSA. Trimming took 6 bases from V and 7 from J, leaving 18 bases between them. The CDR3 has 14 residues. CDR3 sequence reads: CASRVGRRGIEAFF. The CDR3 nucleotides are TGTGCCAGCAGGGTGGGCAGGAGGGGGATTGAAGCTTTCTTT.

CDR3: CASSTDRESYNSPLHF. The CDR3 DNA is TGTGCCAGCAGTACGGACAGGGAGTCCTATAATTCACCCCTCCACTTT. This chain connects TRBV6-2 or TRBV6-3 to TRBJ1-6, with 8 bases lining up with TRBD1. The CDR3 totals 16 residues. Germline loops: CDR1 MNHEY, CDR2 SVGEGT. V lost 5 bases, J lost 1 base, and 4 bases stayed unmatched.

In this sample, this clonotype turned up a few times. The genes are TRBV7-8 and TRBJ2-7; D ambiguous. Trimming stripped 5 bases from V and 5 bases from J, with 10 bases between. Germline V gene data show CDR1 as SGHVS and CDR2 as FQNEAQ. The CDR3 has 12 residues. The CDR3 loop reads CASSVSTHEQYV. The CDR3 region has the DNA TGTGCCAGCAGCGTGAGCACCCACGAGCAGTACGTC.

There are a few counts of this clonotype. The chain recombines TRBV19 with TRBJ2-1, with D tentatively TRBD1 or TRBD2 (5 bases each). CDR3 size: 14 residues. Trimming took off 3 bases at V and 8 bases at J, with 14 bases between the two ends. Germline assignment: CDR1 LNHDA and CDR2 SQIVND (reference sequence). The CDR3 nucleotides are TGTGCCAGTAGTATGGCTGGTAGAGGGGATGAGCAGTTCTTC. Translation: CASSMAGRGDEQFF.

This clonotype was recorded a few times. Compared with germline, one end of the junction differs, possibly owing to a read error. CDR3 DNA: TGTGCCGGCAGTTTTCAGGGGAGGGGGACTGAAGCTTTCTTT. Amino acids: CAGSFQGRGTEAFF. V and J are TRBV12-3 or TRBV12-4 and TRBJ1-1, with D possibly TRBD1 on 6 matching bases. The CDR3 length is 14 residues.

Many counts were recorded for this clonotype. This chain connects TRBV2 to TRBJ2-3, with D perhaps TRBD1 (5 bases). This CDR3 contains 14 residues. Between the trimmed V and J ends, which lost 2 bases and 5 bases, there was a span of 11 bases. CDR1 is SNHLY, CDR2 FYNNEI, per germline. The DNA of the CDR3 is TGTGCCAGCAGTGAATGGGGCGGTGGAGATACGCAGTATTTT. Translated, it gives CASSEWGGGDTQYF.